The next 7 T cell receptor beta chains were all read from a single sample in a study of cytotoxic CD8 clonotypes in ibrutinib-treated CLL. Repertoires were generated with immunoSEQ multiplex PCR, while TCRdb's copy carries only in-frame clones and drops some. The sample yields 30,000 to 40,000 clones, 60% to 80% seen once. Sequenced material: PBMCs, taken before ibrutinib treatment. The receptors were gathered from a human donor with chronic lymphocytic leukemia.

The gene calls are TRBV7-3 and TRBJ1-4; 7 bases map to TRBD1. Germline V gene lookup returns CDR1 SGHTA and CDR2 FQGTGA. This CDR3 spans 14 amino acids. V was pared by 5 bases and J by 8 bases, with 8 bases of the junction left unmatched. CDR3 sequence reads: CASSPGRGEEKLFF. CDR3 coding DNA: TGTGCCAGCAGCCCCGGCAGGGGGGAGGAAAAACTGTTTTTT.

The chain recombines TRBV5-1 with TRBJ2-1, with no clear D. The germline CDR1 and CDR2 sequences are SGHRS and YFSETQ. The CDR3 covers 13 residues. Trimming removed 4 bases from V and 8 bases from J, with 13 bases in between. CDR3 DNA sequence: TGCGCCAGCAGCCTGTACTTGTCCGATGAGCAGTTCTTC. Protein sequence: CASSLYLSDEQFF.

The gene calls are TRBV27 and TRBJ2-5, with D possibly being TRBD1 or TRBD2 (5 bases each). From germline, CDR1 is MNHEY and CDR2 SMNVEV (reference sequence). With 6 bases removed from V and 1 base from J, the gap between germline ends came to 9 bases. This CDR3 comprises 13 residues. Written as DNA, the CDR3 is TGTGCCAGCAGGGGGACCTCCCAAGAGACCCAGTACTTC. Its translation: CASRGTSQETQYF.

The chain recombines TRBV15 with TRBJ1-2; D is unresolved. V gave up 0 bases and J gave up 7 bases, with 18 bases separating them. CDR1 is LNHNV, CDR2 YYDKDF, per germline (reference sequence). The CDR3 is made up of 16 amino acids. CDR3 in amino acids: CATSREHTQRIGGYTF. CDR3 DNA sequence: TGTGCCACCAGCAGAGAACACACCCAAAGGATTGGTGGCTACACCTTC. The variable domain in full, completed from reference TRBV15 and TRBJ1-2, reads DAMVIQNPRYQVTQFGKPVTLSCSQTLNHNVMYWYQQKSSQAPKLLFHYYDKDFNNEADTPDNFQSRRPNTSFCFLDIRSPGLGDTAMYLCATSREHTQRIGGYTFGSGTRLTVV.

V and J are TRBV15 and TRBJ2-5, with 7 bases that match TRBD1. J lost 0 bases, V lost 5 bases, and 3 bases had no gene match. The CDR3 is 14 residues long. Germline loops: CDR1 LNHNV, CDR2 YYDKDF (reference sequence). The CDR3 reads CATSDRAYQETQYF. The CDR3 DNA reads as TGTGCCACCAGCGACAGGGCGTACCAAGAGACCCAGTACTTC.

The rearrangement joins TRBV5-1 to TRBJ1-1; D gene uncertain. The CDR3 is 15 amino acids. Trimming left V 0 bases short and J 2 bases short, with 11 bases between. Per the germline V gene, CDR1 is SGHRS and CDR2 is YFSETQ. The CDR3 sequence is CASSLEFVGNTEAFF. In nucleotides, the CDR3 is TGCGCCAGCAGCTTGGAATTCGTGGGCAACACTGAAGCTTTCTTT. Filled out from reference TRBV5-1 and TRBJ1-1, the complete variable domain reads KAGVTQTPRYLIKTRGQQVTLSCSPISGHRSVSWYQQTPGQGLQFLFEYFSETQRNKGNFPGRFSGRQFSNSRSEMNVSTLELGDSALYLCASSLEFVGNTEAFFGQGTRLTVV.

The J gene is TRBJ1-5, the V gene TRBV30; a weak D match, TRBD1 (6 bases). Germline V gene data show CDR1 as GTSNPN and CDR2 as SVGIG (reference sequence). Trimming took 3 bases from V and 2 from J, leaving 17 bases between them. The CDR3 runs to 16 residues. CDR3 residues: CAWSPIGGRGNQPQHF. The CDR3 DNA is TGTGCCTGGAGCCCAATAGGGGGACGGGGCAATCAGCCCCAGCATTTT.